This section outlines one TCR beta chain sequence together with its context. The data stem from a study of blood T cell repertoires in COVID-19. V gave up 8 bases and J gave up 5 bases; unmatched junction bases: 12. The CDR3 is made up of 15 amino acids. CDR1 and CDR2 (germline): MNHEY, SVGAGI. Sequenced by immunoSEQ multiplex PCR; TCRdb stores in-frame clones only, minus some. The table records roughly 30,000 clones, more than 70% of them present only once. The chain couples TRBV6-5 to TRBJ1-5; 7 bases agree with TRBD1. This receptor was obtained from a human donor in a cohort sampled during active COVID-19. The sequenced sample was peripheral blood. CDR3 nucleotide sequence: TGTGCCAGCTTCCGGGACAGAAATTCCTATCAGCCCCAGCATTTT. It translates to CASFRDRNSYQPQHF.